This T cell receptor (beta chain) was obtained from a study of spatial heterogeneity in lung cancer. Germline V gene sequence: CDR1 MDHEN, CDR2 SYDVKM. The germline V and J ends were trimmed by 5 bases and 3 bases, with 17 bases remaining between them. The CDR3 covers 15 residues. In its sample, this clonotype was seen many times. Time point given: sample taken at primary tumor resection. TCRdb analysed the 5' RACE reads with MiXCR anew, one entry per CDR3 protein. Here the sample spans about 92,000 distinct CDR3 sequences, roughly 12% being singletons. The specimen was PBMCs, collected at surgery. J is TRBJ2-7 and V is TRBV28; no reliable D call. The clonotype originates from a male donor with early-stage non-small cell lung cancer. In DNA form, the CDR3 reads TGTGCCAGCAGTACAGACAAGAAAGCCAACTACGAGCAGTACTTC. Translation gives CASSTDKKANYEQYF.